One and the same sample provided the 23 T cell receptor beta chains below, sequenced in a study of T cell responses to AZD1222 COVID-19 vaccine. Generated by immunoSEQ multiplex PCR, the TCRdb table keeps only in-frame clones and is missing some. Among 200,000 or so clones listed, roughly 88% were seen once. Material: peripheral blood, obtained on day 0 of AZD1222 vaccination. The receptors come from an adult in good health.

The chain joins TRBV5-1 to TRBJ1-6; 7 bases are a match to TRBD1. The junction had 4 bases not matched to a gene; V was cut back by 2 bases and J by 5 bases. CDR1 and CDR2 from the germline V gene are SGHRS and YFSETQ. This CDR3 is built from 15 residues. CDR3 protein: CASSFEGANNSPLHF. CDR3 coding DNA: TGCGCCAGCAGCTTCGAGGGGGCCAATAATTCACCCCTCCACTTT.

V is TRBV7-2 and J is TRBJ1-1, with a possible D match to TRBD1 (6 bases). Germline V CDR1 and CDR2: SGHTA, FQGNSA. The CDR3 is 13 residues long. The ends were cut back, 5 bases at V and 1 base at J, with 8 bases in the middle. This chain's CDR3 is CASSPGANTEAFF. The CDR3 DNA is TGTGCCAGCAGCCCAGGGGCGAACACTGAAGCTTTCTTT.

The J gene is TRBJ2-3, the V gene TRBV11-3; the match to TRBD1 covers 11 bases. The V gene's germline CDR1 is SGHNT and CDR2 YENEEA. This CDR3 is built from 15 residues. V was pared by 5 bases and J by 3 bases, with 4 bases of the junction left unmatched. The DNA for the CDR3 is TGTGCCAGCAGCAAGGACAGGGGGCCGACAGATACGCAGTATTTT. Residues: CASSKDRGPTDTQYF.

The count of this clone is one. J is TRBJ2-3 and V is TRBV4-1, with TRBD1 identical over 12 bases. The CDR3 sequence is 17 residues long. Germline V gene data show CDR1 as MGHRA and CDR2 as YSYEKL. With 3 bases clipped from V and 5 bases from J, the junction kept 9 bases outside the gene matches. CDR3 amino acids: CASSHGTGGTGVDTQYF. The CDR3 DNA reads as TGCGCCAGCAGCCACGGGACAGGGGGCACAGGGGTAGATACGCAGTATTTT.

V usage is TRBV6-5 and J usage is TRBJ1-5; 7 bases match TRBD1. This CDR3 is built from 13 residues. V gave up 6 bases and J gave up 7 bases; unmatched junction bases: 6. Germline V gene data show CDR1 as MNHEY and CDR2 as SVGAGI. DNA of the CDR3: TGTGCCAGCAGACGACAGGGTGGGCAGCCCCAGCATTTT. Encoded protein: CASRRQGGQPQHF.

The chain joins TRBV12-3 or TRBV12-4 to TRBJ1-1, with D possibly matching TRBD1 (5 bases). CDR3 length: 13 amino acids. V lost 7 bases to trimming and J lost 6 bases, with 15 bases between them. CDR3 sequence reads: CASTFPRGAEAFF. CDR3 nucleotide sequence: TGTGCCAGCACCTTCCCTCGGGGCGCTGAAGCTTTCTTT.

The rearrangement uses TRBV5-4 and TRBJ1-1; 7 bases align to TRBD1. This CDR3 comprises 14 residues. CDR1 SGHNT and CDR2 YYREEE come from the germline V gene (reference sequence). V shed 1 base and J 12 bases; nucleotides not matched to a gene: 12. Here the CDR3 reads CASSLSVSRGQTFF. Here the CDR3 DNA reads TGTGCCAGCAGCTTGTCGGTTTCGAGGGGGCAAACTTTCTTT.

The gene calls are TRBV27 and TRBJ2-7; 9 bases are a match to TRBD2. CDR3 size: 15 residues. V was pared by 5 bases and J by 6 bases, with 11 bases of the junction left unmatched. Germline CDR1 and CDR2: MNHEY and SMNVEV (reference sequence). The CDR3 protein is CASSLSEDSGGEQYF. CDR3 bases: TGTGCCAGCAGTCTCTCGGAAGATAGCGGGGGCGAGCAGTACTTC.

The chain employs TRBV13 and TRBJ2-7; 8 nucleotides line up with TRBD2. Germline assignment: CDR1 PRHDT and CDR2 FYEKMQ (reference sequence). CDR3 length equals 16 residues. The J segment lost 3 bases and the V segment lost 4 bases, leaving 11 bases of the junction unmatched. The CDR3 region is CASSSRGGGPNYEQYF. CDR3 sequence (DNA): TGTGCCAGCAGCTCCCGGGGCGGGGGGCCCAACTACGAGCAGTACTTC. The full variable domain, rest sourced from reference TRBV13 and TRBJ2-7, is AAGVIQSPRHLIKEKRETATLKCYPIPRHDTVYWYQQGPGQDPQFLISFYEKMQSDKGSIPDRFSAQQFSDYHSELNMSSLELGDSALYFCASSSRGGGPNYEQYFGPGTRLTVT.

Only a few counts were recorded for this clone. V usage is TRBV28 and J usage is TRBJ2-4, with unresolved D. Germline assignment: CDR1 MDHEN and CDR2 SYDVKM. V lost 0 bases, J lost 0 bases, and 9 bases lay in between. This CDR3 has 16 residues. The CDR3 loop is CASSLWWPSAKNIQYF. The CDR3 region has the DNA TGTGCCAGCAGTTTATGGTGGCCCTCAGCCAAAAACATTCAGTACTTC.

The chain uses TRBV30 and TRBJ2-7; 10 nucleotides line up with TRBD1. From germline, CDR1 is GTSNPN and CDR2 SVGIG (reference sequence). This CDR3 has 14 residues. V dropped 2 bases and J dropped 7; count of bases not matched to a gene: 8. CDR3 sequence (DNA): TGTGCCTGGAGTAGGGGACAGGGGTCGGAGGAGCAGTACTTC. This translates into CAWSRGQGSEEQYF.

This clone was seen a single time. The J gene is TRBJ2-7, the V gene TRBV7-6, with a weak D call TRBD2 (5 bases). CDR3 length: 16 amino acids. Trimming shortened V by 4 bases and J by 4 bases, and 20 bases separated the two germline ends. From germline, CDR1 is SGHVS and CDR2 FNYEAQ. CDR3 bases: TGTGCCAGCAGCTCCGGGAAGGCTAGCCCCTGGTACGAGCAGTACTTC. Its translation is CASSSGKASPWYEQYF. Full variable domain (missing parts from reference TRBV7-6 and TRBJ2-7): GAGVSQSPRYKVTKRGQDVALRCDPISGHVSLYWYRQALGQGPEFLTYFNYEAQQDKSGLPNDRFSAERPEGSISTLTIQRTEQRDSAMYRCASSSGKASPWYEQYFGPGTRLTVT.

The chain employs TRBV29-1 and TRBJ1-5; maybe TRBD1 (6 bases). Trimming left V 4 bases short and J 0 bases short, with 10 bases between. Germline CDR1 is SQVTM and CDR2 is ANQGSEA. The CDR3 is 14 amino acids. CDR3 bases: TGCAGCGTTGGGGGGGCCTCTAGCAATCAGCCCCAGCATTTT. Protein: CSVGGASSNQPQHF.

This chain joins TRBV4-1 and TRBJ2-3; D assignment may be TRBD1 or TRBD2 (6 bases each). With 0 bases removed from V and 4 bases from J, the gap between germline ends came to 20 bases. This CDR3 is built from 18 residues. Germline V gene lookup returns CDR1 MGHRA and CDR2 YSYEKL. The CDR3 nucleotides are TGCGCCAGCAGCCAAGAGCCCGAGGGGGGTTTCAATGCAGATACGCAGTATTTT. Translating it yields CASSQEPEGGFNADTQYF.

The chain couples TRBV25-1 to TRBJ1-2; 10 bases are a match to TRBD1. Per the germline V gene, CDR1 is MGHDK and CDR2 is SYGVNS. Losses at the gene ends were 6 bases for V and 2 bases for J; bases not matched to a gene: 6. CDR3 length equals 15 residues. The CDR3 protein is CASRRPGQGNYGYTF. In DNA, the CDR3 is TGTGCCAGCAGAAGACCGGGACAGGGGAACTATGGCTACACCTTC.

CDR3 region: CASSPPGQKSYEQYF. The CDR3 DNA sequence: TGTGCCAGCTCACCACCCGGGCAGAAGTCCTACGAGCAGTACTTC. The chain is built from TRBV18 and TRBJ2-7, with no clear D. There are 15 residues in the CDR3. CDR1 is KGHSH, CDR2 LQKENI, per germline. Trimming pared 0 bases from V and 1 base from J, leaving 10 bases between.

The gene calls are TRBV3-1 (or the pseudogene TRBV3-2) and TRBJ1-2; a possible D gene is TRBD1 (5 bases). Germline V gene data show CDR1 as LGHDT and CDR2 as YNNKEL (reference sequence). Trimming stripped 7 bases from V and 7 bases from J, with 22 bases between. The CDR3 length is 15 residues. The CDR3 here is CASNLGGTGTSGYTF. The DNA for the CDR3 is TGTGCCAGCAACCTGGGAGGGACTGGGACCTCTGGCTACACCTTC.

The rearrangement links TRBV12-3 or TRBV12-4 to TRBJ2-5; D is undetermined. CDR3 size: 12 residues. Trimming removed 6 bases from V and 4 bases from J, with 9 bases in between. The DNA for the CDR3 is TGTGCCAGCAGCTACCTTCCAGAGACCCAGTACTTC. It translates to CASSYLPETQYF.

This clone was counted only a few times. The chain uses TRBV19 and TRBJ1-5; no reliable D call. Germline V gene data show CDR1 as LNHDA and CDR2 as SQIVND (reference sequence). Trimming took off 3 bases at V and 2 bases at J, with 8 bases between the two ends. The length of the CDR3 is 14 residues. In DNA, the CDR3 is TGTGCCAGTAGTATCTCGGAGGGCAATCAGCCCCAGCATTTT. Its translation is CASSISEGNQPQHF.

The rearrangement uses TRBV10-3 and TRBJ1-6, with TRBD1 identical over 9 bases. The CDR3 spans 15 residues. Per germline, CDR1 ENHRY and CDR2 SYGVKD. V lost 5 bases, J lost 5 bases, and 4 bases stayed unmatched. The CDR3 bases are TGTGCCATCAGTACCGGACAGGGGAATAATTCACCCCTCCACTTT. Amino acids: CAISTGQGNNSPLHF.

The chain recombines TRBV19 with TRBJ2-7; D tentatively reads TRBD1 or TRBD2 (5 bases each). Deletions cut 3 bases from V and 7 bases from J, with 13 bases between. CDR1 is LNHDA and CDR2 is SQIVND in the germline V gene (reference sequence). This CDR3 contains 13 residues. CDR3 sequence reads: CASSIDSSGEQYF. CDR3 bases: TGTGCCAGTAGTATTGACAGCTCGGGGGAGCAGTACTTC. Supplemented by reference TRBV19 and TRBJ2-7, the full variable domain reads DGGITQSPKYLFRKEGQNVTLSCEQNLNHDAMYWYRQDPGQGLRLIYYSQIVNDFQKGDIAEGYSVSREKKESFPLTVTSAQKNPTAFYLCASSIDSSGEQYFGPGTRLTVT.

CDR3 sequence reads: CASSIGAWSPLHF. CDR3 DNA sequence: TGTGCCAGTAGTATAGGGGCTTGGTCACCCCTCCACTTT. The rearrangement joins TRBV19 to TRBJ1-6; D is unresolved. CDR1 and CDR2 (germline): LNHDA, SQIVND (reference sequence). V was cut by 1 base and J by 10 bases, with 8 bases left in between. The length of the CDR3 is 13 residues.

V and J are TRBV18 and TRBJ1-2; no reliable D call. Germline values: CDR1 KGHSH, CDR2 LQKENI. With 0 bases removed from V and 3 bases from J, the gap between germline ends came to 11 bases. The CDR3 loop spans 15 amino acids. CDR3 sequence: CASSPPETVHYGYTF. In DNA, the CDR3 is TGTGCCAGCTCACCACCGGAAACGGTACACTATGGCTACACCTTC.